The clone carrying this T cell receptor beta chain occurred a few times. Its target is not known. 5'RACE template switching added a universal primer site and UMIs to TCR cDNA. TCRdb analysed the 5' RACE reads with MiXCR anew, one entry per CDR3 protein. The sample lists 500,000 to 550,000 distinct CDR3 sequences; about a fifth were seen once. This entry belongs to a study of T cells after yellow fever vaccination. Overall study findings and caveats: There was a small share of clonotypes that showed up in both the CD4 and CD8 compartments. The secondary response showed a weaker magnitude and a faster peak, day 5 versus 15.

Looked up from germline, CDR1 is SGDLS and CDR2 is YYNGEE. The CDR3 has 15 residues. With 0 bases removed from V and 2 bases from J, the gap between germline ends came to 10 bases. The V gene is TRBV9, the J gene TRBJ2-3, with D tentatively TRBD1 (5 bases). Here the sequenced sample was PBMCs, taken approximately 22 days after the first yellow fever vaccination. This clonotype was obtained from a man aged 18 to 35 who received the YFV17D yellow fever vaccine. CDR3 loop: CASSVDGAVTDTQYF. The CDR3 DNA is TGTGCCAGCAGCGTAGATGGGGCCGTCACAGATACGCAGTATTTT.